This T cell receptor (beta chain) was recorded in a study of cytomegalovirus exposure and HLA in healthy donors. 60 Vbeta and 13 Jbeta primers were used in PCR. Sequencing used immunoSEQ multiplex PCR; TCRdb keeps in-frame clones, though not all of them. The sample records over 250,000 clones, approximately 70% being singletons. V trimming: 5 bases; J trimming: 2 bases; junction bases outside the gene matches: 2. The V gene's germline CDR1 is MDHEN and CDR2 SYDVKM. This CDR3 has 13 amino acids. The chain couples TRBV28 to TRBJ2-7, with 8 positions matching TRBD2. The sequence was obtained from a female donor in good health and CMV-seronegative. The sequenced sample consisted of PBMCs. For the CDR3, the DNA is TGTGCCAGCAGTCCGCGGGGGGCCTACGAGCAGTACTTC. It encodes CASSPRGAYEQYF.